What follows are 27 T cell receptor gamma chains derived from one specimen sequenced in a study of γδ T cells in repeated Plasmodium falciparum infection. Bulk repertoires came from Vgamma9/Vdelta2+ or Vdelta2-negative gammadelta T cells flow-sorted from PBMC. TCRdb re-processed the multiplex PCR reads via CATT. The profile shows roughly 13,000 gamma-chain clones, around 1.6% of them singletons. Material: gamma-delta T cells from blood. These receptors came from a pool of human donors (malaria-infected and uninfected, not separated).

This clone was detected ten times or more. The protein TCRdb gives is from a much larger clone and does not agree with this DNA's translation at residue 11, likely a read error; the protein shown here comes from the DNA. The rearrangement links TRGV3 to TRGJ1 or TRGJ2. Germline V gene data show CDR1 as VTNTFY and CDR2 as YDVSTARD (reference sequence). The CDR3 totals 13 residues. The chain's CDR3 is CATWDRRGYKELF. As DNA, the CDR3 is TGTGCCACCTGGGACAGGCGAGGATATAAGGAACTCTTT.

This clone was seen ten or more times. This DNA's translation and the protein TCRdb lists, from a much larger clone, do not match at residue 8, likely due to a read error; the protein shown is translated from the DNA. The J gene is TRGJP, the V gene TRGV9. Germline CDR1 is GITISATS and CDR2 is ISYDGTV (reference sequence). This CDR3 has 18 residues. V lost 3 bases to trimming and J lost 6 bases; unmatched junction nucleotides: 11. The CDR3 region has the DNA TGTGCCTTGTGGGAGCCCCGCAATGGAGAGTTGGGCAAAAAAATCAAGGTATTT. Translated, it gives CALWEPRNGELGKKIKVF.

This clone was observed a handful of times. This DNA's translation differs at residue 4 from TCRdb's protein, which comes from a much larger clone; a read error is likely, and the protein shown is translated from the DNA. Other DNA sequences in the same sample also yield this CDR3. The chain is built from TRGV4 and TRGJP2. Here the J gene came from matching the DNA to germline, since TCRdb omits it. This CDR3 comprises 12 residues. Germline V gene lookup returns CDR1 EGSTGY and CDR2 YDSYTSSV. As DNA, the CDR3 is TGTGCCACCAGGGATGGGCACGGGATCAAGACGTTT. Its translation: CATRDGHGIKTF.

This clone was detected a few times. This likely stems from a read error, as it lies one base from a far larger clone. No DNA is shown, since the ends of the CDR3 on it are uncertain; the CDR3 is the one TCRdb lists. The J gene was not called, though the V gene is TRGV9. CDR1 and CDR2 (germline): GITISATS, ISYDGTV (reference sequence). The CDR3 numbers 30 amino acids, ends counted. CDR3 sequence: CALWEAEIRNSLAVEQHWLSQVSIGRIQHF.

With respect to this clone: Since a far larger clone is one base different, this is likely a read error. Other DNA sequences from this sample encode an identical CDR3 as well. The chain joins TRGV4 to TRGJ1 or TRGJ2. TCRdb gives no J gene; it was assigned here by matching the DNA to germline. CDR3 size: 13 residues. Trimming removed 3 bases from V and 5 bases from J; junction bases left unmatched: 7. Germline CDR1 is EGSTGY and CDR2 is YDSYTSSV. The CDR3 is CATWDSVHYKKLF. CDR3 coding DNA: TGTGCCACCTGGGATTCCGTCCATTATAAGAAACTCTTT.

This clone was counted between two and nine times. A far larger clone is only one base removed, so a read error is likely. The same CDR3 is also encoded by other DNA sequences in this sample. The CDR3 protein is CALWEVHKELGKKIKVF. The CDR3 nucleotides are TGTGCCTTGTGGGAGGTCCATAAAGAGTTGGGCAAAAAAATCAAGGTGTTT. J gene calling gave no result, while the V gene is TRGV9. The length of the CDR3 is 17 residues. Germline CDR1 reads GITISATS; CDR2 reads ISYDGTV (reference sequence).

Details on this clone: It differs at one base from a far larger clone, so likely a read error. At the DNA level, this CDR3 is encoded by other sequences in the same sample as well. The chain links TRGV4 to TRGJ1 or TRGJ2. TCRdb carries no J gene annotation; the J gene was assigned here by matching the DNA with germline. Germline V CDR1 and CDR2: EGSTGY, YDSYTSSV. The CDR3 covers 16 residues. V lost 1 base, J lost 4 bases, and 13 bases stayed unmatched. The CDR3 spells CATWDGGVINYYKKLF. Written as DNA, the CDR3 is TGTGCCACCTGGGATGGTGGGGTAATCAACTATTATAAGAAACTCTTT.

This clone was seen only a few times. Given a far larger clone just one base away, this is likely a sequencing read error. The same CDR3 arises from other DNA sequences in this sample as well. The chain couples TRGV9 to TRGJP. TCRdb is silent on the J gene; assignment here came from matching the DNA to germline. This CDR3 comprises 17 residues. Germline CDR1 and CDR2: GITISATS and ISYDGTV (reference sequence). The CDR3 loop reads CALWEDEPELGKKIKVF. The CDR3 DNA reads as TGTGCCTTATGGGAGGACGAACCAGAGTTGGGCAAAAAAATCAAGGTATTT.

This clone has a count of ten or more. The chain recombines TRGV3 with TRGJ1 or TRGJ2. Germline lookup yields CDR1 VTNTFY and CDR2 YDVSTARD (reference sequence). Trimming took 0 bases from V and 3 from J; bases not matched to a gene: 8. The CDR3 spans 15 residues. The CDR3 spells CATWDRPIPYYKKLF. The CDR3 DNA sequence: TGTGCCACCTGGGACAGGCCAATCCCTTATTATAAGAAACTCTTT.

This clone came up many times. For this DNA, TCRdb reports the protein of a much larger clone, which diverges at residue 4, most likely from a read error; the protein presented here is translated directly from the DNA. The genes are TRGV2 and TRGJ1 or TRGJ2. The J gene is not listed in TCRdb, so it was assigned here from a DNA match to germline. The germline CDR1 and CDR2 sequences are EGSNGY and YDSYNSKV. This CDR3 is 13 amino acids long. This CDR3 reads CATRDGLYYKKLF. DNA for the CDR3: TGTGCCACCCGGGACGGGCTATATTATAAGAAACTCTTT.

Notes on this clone: No DNA is shown, since the ends of the CDR3 on it are uncertain; the CDR3 is the one TCRdb lists. The V gene was identified as TRGV9, while no J gene was called. A total of 32 residues make up the CDR3, ends included. CDR1 is GITISATS and CDR2 is ISYDGTV in the germline V gene (reference sequence). CDR3 amino acids: CALWEVRRYYINSLAVEQHLLSQVSIGRIQHF.

By proportion, this clone is medium-sized. The rearrangement joins TRGV5 to TRGJ1 or TRGJ2. The CDR3 consists of 14 residues. V was clipped by 0 bases and J by 12 bases; unmatched bases: 14. Germline assignment: CDR1 VINAFY and CDR2 YDVSNSKD. In nucleotides, the CDR3 is TGTGCCACCTGGGACAGGTGGCCCCTAGGTGCGAAACTCTTT. Encoded protein: CATWDRWPLGAKLF.

A word on this clone: TCRdb records a much larger clone's protein for this DNA, with a difference at residue 3 that likely arises from a read error; the protein given is the translation of the DNA. This chain uses TRGV5 with TRGJ1 or TRGJ2. CDR1 VINAFY and CDR2 YDVSNSKD come from the germline V gene. The CDR3 consists of 9 residues. Trimming removed 12 bases from V and 15 bases from J; junction bases left unmatched: 14. The CDR3, as DNA: TGTGCCGCCTTTGGCCCCCCACTCTTT. It is translated as CAAFGPPLF.

This clone appeared a few times. This sequence is one base from a far larger clone and is likely a read error. This same CDR3 is encoded by further DNA sequences in the sample. This chain joins TRGV8 and TRGJ1 or TRGJ2. Looked up from germline, CDR1 is VENAVY and CDR2 is YDSYNSRV. After removal of 6 bases from V and 6 bases from J, the junction contained 11 bases not matched to a gene. This CDR3 is built from 13 residues. In nucleotides, the CDR3 is TGTGCCACCTGGAACCCCCCTGGTTATAAGAAACTCTTT. This gives the protein CATWNPPGYKKLF.

This clone was detected ten times or more. The amino acid sequence in TCRdb belongs to a much larger clone and departs from this DNA's translation at residue 3, likely a sequencing read error; the sequence shown is translated from the DNA. In DNA form, the CDR3 reads TGTGCCCCCTGGGATAATACGTATTATAAGAAACTCTTT. Residues: CAPWDNTYYKKLF. The chain is built from TRGV4 and TRGJ1 or TRGJ2. The CDR3 runs 13 residues. Germline V gene sequence: CDR1 EGSTGY, CDR2 YDSYTSSV.

On this clone: A single base is all that separates this from a far larger clone, so a read error is likely. Distinct nucleotide sequences in the sample also encode this CDR3. The J gene was not called, though the V gene is TRGV9. The CDR3 runs to 13 residues. CDR1 GITISATS and CDR2 ISYDGTV come from the germline V gene (reference sequence). The CDR3 loop reads CALWEAPYYKKLF. The CDR3 DNA is TGTGCCTTGTGGGAGGCGCCATATTATAAGAAGCTCTTT.

This clone has a count of ten or more. TCRdb's protein, taken from a much larger clone, differs from this DNA's translation at residue 13, likely owing to a read error; the protein displayed comes from the DNA. The J gene is uncalled and the V gene is TRGV9. This CDR3 is 14 amino acids long. Germline V CDR1 and CDR2: GITISATS, ISYDGTV (reference sequence). The CDR3 is CALWELGTGWFKTF. CDR3 coding DNA: TGTGCCTTGTGGGAGTTAGGCACTGGTTGGTTCAAGACATTT.

This clone was seen a handful of times. TCRdb's listed protein matches a much larger clone and diverges from this DNA's translation at residue 3, likely through a read error; the protein shown comes from the DNA. The chain carries TRGV3 and TRGJ1 or TRGJ2. TCRdb leaves out the J gene; it was filled in here by matching the DNA to germline. The germline gives CDR1 VTNTFY, CDR2 YDVSTARD (reference sequence). The CDR3 is made up of 17 amino acids. The CDR3 here is CAIWDRRGLLGYYKKLF. Here the CDR3 DNA reads TGTGCCATCTGGGACAGGCGAGGGCTGTTGGGATATTATAAGAAACTCTTT.

A remark on this clone: Possible read error: a much larger clone is one base away. The gene calls are TRGV4 and TRGJ1 or TRGJ2. The J gene is not listed in TCRdb, so it was assigned here from a DNA match to germline. With V trimmed by 2 bases and J by 8 bases, 6 bases remained unmatched. The germline V gene has CDR1 EGSTGY and CDR2 YDSYTSSV. This CDR3 region has 12 residues. The CDR3 protein is CATWDEPNKKLF. CDR3 sequence (DNA): TGTGCCACCTGGGATGAACCCAATAAGAAACTCTTT.

This clone was seen more than once but under ten times. It differs at one base from a far larger clone, so likely a read error. Other DNA sequences within the sample encode an identical CDR3. This sequence joins TRGV2 and TRGJ1 or TRGJ2. The J gene, absent from TCRdb, was called here by matching the DNA to germline. CDR1 EGSNGY and CDR2 YDSYNSKV come from the germline V gene. V trimming: 0 bases; J trimming: 2 bases; junction bases outside the gene matches: 13. The CDR3 contains 17 residues. CDR3 loop: CATWDGLPAKYYYKKLF. The CDR3, as DNA: TGTGCCACCTGGGACGGGCTCCCTGCCAAGTATTATTATAAGAAACTCTTT.

As regards this clone: The protein that TCRdb holds for this DNA derives from a much larger clone and differs from the translated DNA at residue 7, which likely indicates a read error; the protein shown here is translated from the DNA. The rearrangement uses TRGV4 and TRGJP2. The J gene was missing in TCRdb and was found by matching the end of the DNA to germline. J lost 1 base, V lost 5 bases, and 13 bases had no gene match. CDR3 size: 17 residues. Per germline, CDR1 EGSTGY and CDR2 YDSYTSSV. The CDR3 loop is CATWAHYPRSSDWIKTF. The CDR3 region has the DNA TGTGCCACCTGGGCCCATTATCCACGTAGTAGTGATTGGATCAAGACGTTT.

Ten or more counts support this clone. A much larger clone differs from this one at a single base, so this may be a read error. The chain recombines TRGV3 with TRGJ1 or TRGJ2. Germline V gene data show CDR1 as VTNTFY and CDR2 as YDVSTARD (reference sequence). The CDR3 covers 9 residues. The CDR3 reads CANWVGMLF. The DNA of the CDR3 is TGTGCCAACTGGGTCGGGATGCTCTTT.

Details on this clone: The protein given by TCRdb reflects a much larger clone and differs at residue 3 from this DNA's translation, likely from a read error; the protein shown is the DNA's translation. This chain uses TRGV3 with TRGJ1 or TRGJ2. CDR3 size: 13 residues. Germline V gene data show CDR1 as VTNTFY and CDR2 as YDVSTARD (reference sequence). This chain's CDR3 is CASWGQNYYKKLF. CDR3 DNA: TGTGCCTCCTGGGGTCAGAATTATTATAAGAAACTCTTT.

This clone was recorded at least ten times. The amino acid sequence in TCRdb belongs to a much larger clone and departs from this DNA's translation at residue 4, likely a sequencing read error; the sequence shown is translated from the DNA. V usage is TRGV5 and J usage is TRGJ1 or TRGJ2. The CDR3 loop spans 11 amino acids. CDR1 VINAFY and CDR2 YDVSNSKD come from the germline V gene. This CDR3 is CATRDRATKLF. The CDR3 bases are TGTGCCACCCGGGACCGAGCGACGAAACTCTTT.

In its sample, this clone was seen a few times. The TCRdb protein comes from a much larger clone and disagrees with this DNA's translation at residue 9, likely due to a read error; the protein given here is derived from the DNA. The rearrangement links TRGV4 to TRGJ1 or TRGJ2. The J gene was missing in TCRdb and was found by matching the end of the DNA to germline. CDR1 is EGSTGY, CDR2 YDSYTSSV, per germline. The CDR3 is 12 residues long. The CDR3 nucleotides are TGTGCCACCTGGGATGTATATTATGAGAAACTCTTT. The encoded protein is CATWDVYYEKLF.

This clone was seen ten or more times. This DNA's translation differs at residue 9 from TCRdb's protein, which comes from a much larger clone; a read error is likely, and the protein shown is translated from the DNA. This sequence joins TRGV9 and TRGJ1 or TRGJ2. Germline V gene sequence: CDR1 GITISATS, CDR2 ISYDGTV (reference sequence). The CDR3 runs 16 residues. V lost 3 bases to trimming and J lost 2 bases; unmatched junction nucleotides: 13. CDR3 protein: CALWEKEVCDYYKKLF. In DNA, the CDR3 is TGTGCCTTGTGGGAGAAGGAAGTCTGCGATTATTATAAGAAACTCTTT.

This clone was recorded many times. TCRdb's listed protein matches a much larger clone and diverges from this DNA's translation at residue 8, likely through a read error; the protein shown comes from the DNA. The chain is built from TRGV9 and TRGJP2. The J gene, left out of TCRdb, was set here by checking the DNA against germline. The CDR3 length is 14 residues. Germline V gene sequence: CDR1 GITISATS, CDR2 ISYDGTV (reference sequence). The CDR3: CALWEGSRDWIKTF. In DNA form, the CDR3 reads TGTGCCTTGTGGGAGGGGAGTAGAGATTGGATCAAGACGTTT.